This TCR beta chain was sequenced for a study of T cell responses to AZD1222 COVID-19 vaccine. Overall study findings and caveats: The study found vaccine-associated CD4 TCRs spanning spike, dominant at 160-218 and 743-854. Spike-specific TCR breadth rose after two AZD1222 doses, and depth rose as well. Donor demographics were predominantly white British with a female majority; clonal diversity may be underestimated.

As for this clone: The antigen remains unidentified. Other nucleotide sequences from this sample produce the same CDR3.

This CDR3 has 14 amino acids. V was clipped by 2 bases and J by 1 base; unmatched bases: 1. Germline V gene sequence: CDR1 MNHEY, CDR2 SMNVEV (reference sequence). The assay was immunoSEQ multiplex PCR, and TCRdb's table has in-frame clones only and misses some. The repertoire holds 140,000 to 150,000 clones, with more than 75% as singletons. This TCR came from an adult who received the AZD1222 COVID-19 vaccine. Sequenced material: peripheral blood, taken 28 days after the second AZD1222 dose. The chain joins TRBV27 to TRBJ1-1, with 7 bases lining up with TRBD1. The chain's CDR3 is CASSLGTANTEAFF. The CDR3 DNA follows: TGTGCCAGCAGTTTAGGGACAGCGAACACTGAAGCTTTCTTT.